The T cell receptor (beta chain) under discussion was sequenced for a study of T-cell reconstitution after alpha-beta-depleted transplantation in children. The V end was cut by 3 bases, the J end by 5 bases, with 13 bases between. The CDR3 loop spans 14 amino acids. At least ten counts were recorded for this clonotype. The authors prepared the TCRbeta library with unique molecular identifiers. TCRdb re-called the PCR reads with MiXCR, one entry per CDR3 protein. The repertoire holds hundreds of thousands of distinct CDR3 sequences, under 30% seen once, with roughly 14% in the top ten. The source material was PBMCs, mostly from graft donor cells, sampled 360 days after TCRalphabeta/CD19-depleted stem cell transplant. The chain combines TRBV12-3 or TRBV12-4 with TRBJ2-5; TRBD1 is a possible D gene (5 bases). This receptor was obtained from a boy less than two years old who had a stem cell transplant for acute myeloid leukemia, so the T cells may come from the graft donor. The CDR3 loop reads CASSLQGSSETQYF. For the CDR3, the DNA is TGTGCCAGCAGTTTGCAGGGCTCATCGGAGACCCAGTACTTC.